This TCR beta chain was found in a study of vaccination effects on CD4 cells after COVID-19 (dated by TCRdb to about 2022). In terms of the full investigation: Each participant received two doses of an mRNA SARS-CoV-2 vaccine, either BNT162b2 or mRNA-1273. Altogether, nine to ten COVID-19 convalescent patients and a handful of SARS-CoV-2-naive healthy vaccine recipients made up the full study. The Oncomine TCR Beta short-read assay on an Illumina iSeq 100 was used to sequence cultures from other donors in the study. SARS-CoV-2 spike-specific CD4+ TCR repertoires from before and after mRNA vaccination were compared in COVID-19 convalescent patients and in infection-naive vaccine recipients. General study outcomes and caveats: Marked clonal contraction was observed in both infection-induced and vaccine-induced clones at late post-vaccination timepoints, consistent with waning T cell responses. The study was limited by a small number of convalescent patients and lacked early post-infection timepoints. Among healthy vaccine recipients, nearly all vaccine-induced clones were SARS-CoV-2 mono-reactive, and only 1 of 255 was cross-reactive with common cold coronaviruses.

CDR1 and CDR2, per the germline V gene, are SQVTM and ANQGSEA. The CDR3 covers 14 residues, taking in both the cysteine and the phenylalanine. The retained sequence is limited to the CDR3, 42 bases, with the frame set at the first base. V and J lose 6 bases and 2 bases, and a span of 14 bases separates them. With respect to this clone: Its antigen is unknown. Base qualities are not provided; no much larger clone lies one nucleotide away.

In the ViraFEST assay, PBMC were stimulated with viral peptide pools, and TCR sequencing was then used to find antigen-specific CD4+ T cell clonotypes based on their expansion. After 10 days of culture, CD4+ T cells were isolated with the EasySep CD4+ T cell isolation kit. Healthy vaccine recipients had no prior SARS-CoV-2 infection, confirmed by negative nucleocapsid antibodies before and after vaccination. Two million PBMC per well were cultured with roughly 10 ug/ml peptides in IMDM containing 5% human AB serum, around 9.7 IU/ml IL-2 and gentamicin. Half of the culture medium was replaced with fresh IL-2-containing medium on days 3 and 7. Unless noted otherwise, every peptide stimulation condition was cultured in triplicate wells. PBMC were separated from whole blood using Ficoll-Paque Plus gradient centrifugation and were then either cryopreserved at -140C or used fresh. Overlapping peptide pools spanned the spike proteins of SARS-CoV-2 and the common cold coronaviruses HCoV-NL63, HCoV-OC43 and HCoV-229E. The QIAamp micro DNA kit was used to extract genomic DNA from the cultured CD4+ T cells.

The library relied on the immunoSEQ multiplex PCR assay. DNA from the CD4+ T cells that had been cultured and isolated underwent TCR beta CDR3 sequencing. Per the source publication's procedure: Non-productive TCR sequences were discarded, and reads were trimmed to the CDR3 region, with only CDR3s of 7 or more amino acids retained. The MANAFEST web app was used to pick out antigen-specific clonotypes by comparing their expansion in peptide wells with that in reference cultures. To count as positive, a clone had to show expansion at FDR<0.05 compared with the reference and with all other wells, an odds ratio above 5, and a frequency above 0.1% in two replicate wells. Clonotypes significantly expanded in SARS-CoV-2 spike wells and in at least one common cold coronavirus spike condition were defined as cross-reactive. CDR3 similarity was assessed by Levenshtein distance using the stringdist R package, and unrooted trees were constructed with ape in R 3.6.1. TCRdb re-hosts the immuneACCESS table, in-frame sequences only. Its copies lack some clones; in the studies checked, an unresolved V gene accounts for under half of them, and the cause for the rest is not known. The D gene and trimming were derived from the DNA, and the V and J assignments and clone size from that table. Across this sample there are tens of thousands of clones, with about four fifths seen only once. Together, the top ten hold around 3.2% of the sample.

The sequence came from a human donor who received a COVID-19 vaccine. The starting material was CD4+ T cells from PBMCs cultured with HCoV-NL63 spike peptides, obtained before COVID-19 vaccination. The label giving this sample's cell subset or site can be read as: HCoV-NL63 spike overlapping peptide pool stimulation. The chain employs TRBV29-1 and TRBJ1-5, with no confident D gene call. The DNA reads as follows: TGCAGCGTCGGAACCGGGCAGCGCAATCAGCCCCAGCATTTT. This codes for CSVGTGQRNQPQHF.